One and the same sample provided the 17 T cell receptor beta chains below, sequenced in a study of blood T cell repertoires in COVID-19. Method: immunoSEQ multiplex PCR; TCRdb's copy keeps in-frame clones and lacks some. The sample has some 170,000 clones; roughly four fifths are singletons. Sequencing used peripheral blood. Every receptor here comes from a human donor in a cohort sampled during active COVID-19.

The chain joins TRBV29-1 to TRBJ1-1; TRBD1 matches at 7 bases. The CDR3 runs to 13 residues. V shed 7 bases and J 2 bases; nucleotides not matched to a gene: 7. Germline V gene lookup returns CDR1 SQVTM and CDR2 ANQGSEA. The CDR3 reads CSALTGTNTEAFF. CDR3 DNA: TGCAGCGCATTGACAGGGACTAACACTGAAGCTTTCTTT.

The chain couples TRBV4-3 to TRBJ2-1, with 7 positions matching TRBD2. The trim removed 0 bases at V and 12 bases at J, leaving 11 bases unmatched. CDR3 length: 15 residues. Germline assignment: CDR1 LGHNA and CDR2 YSLEER. The CDR3 region is CASSQDYKGGAAQFF. CDR3 sequence (DNA): TGCGCCAGCAGCCAAGATTATAAGGGAGGGGCGGCGCAGTTCTTC.

This clone has only a few counts. CDR3 in amino acids: CASRPGGPGELFF. CDR3 DNA: TGTGCCAGCAGACCCGGGGGGCCCGGGGAGCTGTTTTTT. The V gene is TRBV7-2, the J gene TRBJ2-2; possible D gene TRBD2, 7 bases. Germline loops: CDR1 SGHTA, CDR2 FQGNSA. The length of the CDR3 is 13 residues. The V and J ends lost 6 bases and 6 bases respectively, with 11 bases between them. Filled out from reference TRBV7-2 and TRBJ2-2, the complete variable domain reads GAGVSQSPSNKVTEKGKDVELRCDPISGHTALYWYRQSLGQGLEFLIYFQGNSAPDKSGLPSDRFSAERTGGSVSTLTIQRTQQEDSAVYLCASRPGGPGELFFGEGSRLTVL.

This clone was seen a handful of times. This chain connects TRBV4-3 to TRBJ2-7; 9 positions agree with TRBD1. The length of the CDR3 is 14 residues. The germline CDR1 and CDR2 sequences are LGHNA and YSLEER. The trim removed 4 bases at V and 5 bases at J, leaving 6 bases unmatched. The CDR3 nucleotides are TGCGCCAGCAGCCCCGGGACAGGGTTACACGAGCAGTACTTC. Its protein product is CASSPGTGLHEQYF.

J is TRBJ2-1 and V is TRBV6-1, with 12 bases identical to TRBD2. The CDR3 runs 16 residues. The junction had 8 bases not matched to a gene; V was cut back by 4 bases and J by 7 bases. Germline lookup yields CDR1 MNHNS and CDR2 SASEGT. CDR3 sequence (DNA): TGTGCCAGCAGTGCTCTAGCGGGAGGGCCAGGAAATGAGCAGTTCTTC. It is translated as CASSALAGGPGNEQFF.

The chain combines TRBV6-5 with TRBJ1-2; possibly TRBD1 for D (5 bases). V was clipped by 6 bases and J by 6 bases, with 17 bases between them. The CDR3 runs to 14 residues. Germline V gene data show CDR1 as MNHEY and CDR2 as SVGAGI. The CDR3, as DNA: TGTGCCAGCAGGACCCCGAGGGGCGGGGATGGCTACACCTTC. Amino acid sequence: CASRTPRGGDGYTF.

This clone occurred once. The V gene is TRBV7-2, the J gene TRBJ2-3; 7 bases fit TRBD1. The CDR3 spans 14 residues. CDR1 is SGHTA and CDR2 is FQGNSA in the germline V gene. The junction had 5 bases not matched to a gene; V was cut back by 8 bases and J by 0 bases. This CDR3 is CASATGRSTDTQYF. Written as DNA, the CDR3 is TGTGCCAGCGCGACAGGGAGAAGCACAGATACGCAGTATTTT.

The chain employs TRBV27 and TRBJ2-3; possible D gene TRBD1, 6 bases. This CDR3 has 14 amino acids. The germline V gene encodes CDR1 MNHEY and CDR2 SMNVEV (reference sequence). V lost 9 bases and J lost 1, with 14 bases in between. The CDR3 sequence: CASALGAGTDTQYF. The CDR3 DNA follows: TGTGCCAGTGCCTTGGGGGCTGGCACAGATACGCAGTATTTT.

This clone showed up just a few times. CDR3: CASSQDLGLSGPEKLFF. The CDR3 DNA reads TGCGCCAGCAGCCAAGATCTAGGACTTTCAGGCCCTGAAAAACTGTTTTTT. The rearrangement uses TRBV4-3 and TRBJ1-4; D gene uncertain. CDR1 LGHNA and CDR2 YSLEER come from the germline V gene. This CDR3 has 17 residues. Deletions cut 0 bases from V and 7 bases from J, with 18 bases between.

V is TRBV6-5 and J is TRBJ1-1; D uncertain. The CDR3 extends over 12 amino acids. The germline gives CDR1 MNHEY, CDR2 SVGAGI. Trimming removed 6 bases at V and 4 bases at J, with 9 bases between. In nucleotides, the CDR3 is TGTGCCAGCAGACGGGGAGTCACTGAAGCTTTCTTT. It yields the protein CASRRGVTEAFF.

In its sample, this clone was seen once. The chain has TRBV5-1 and TRBJ1-1; 9 bases are shared with TRBD1. This CDR3 spans 19 amino acids. Looked up from germline, CDR1 is SGHRS and CDR2 is YFSETQ. With V trimmed by 0 bases and J by 0 bases, 12 bases remained unmatched. DNA of the CDR3: TGCGCCAGCAGCTTGGGAACCGGGACAGGGAAAGGTATGAACACTGAAGCTTTCTTT. Translation: CASSLGTGTGKGMNTEAFF. Based on the CDR3 plus reference TRBV5-1 and TRBJ1-1, the full variable domain is KAGVTQTPRYLIKTRGQQVTLSCSPISGHRSVSWYQQTPGQGLQFLFEYFSETQRNKGNFPGRFSGRQFSNSRSEMNVSTLELGDSALYLCASSLGTGTGKGMNTEAFFGQGTRLTVV.

The rearrangement uses TRBV7-6 and TRBJ2-1, with unresolved D. Germline V gene data show CDR1 as SGHVS and CDR2 as FNYEAQ. The CDR3 is made up of 20 amino acids. V dropped 1 base and J dropped 0 bases, with 22 bases sitting between them. This CDR3 reads CASSLGAIWLAVSSYNEQFF. DNA for the CDR3: TGTGCCAGCAGCTTAGGGGCCATCTGGCTCGCCGTCTCCTCCTACAATGAGCAGTTCTTC.

This clone was seen once. V and J are TRBV3-1 (or the pseudogene TRBV3-2) and TRBJ2-1; tentative D call: TRBD1 (6 bases). Germline CDR1 and CDR2: LGHDT and YNNKEL (reference sequence). Trimming left V 9 bases short and J 0 bases short, with 15 bases between. The CDR3 runs 15 residues. The CDR3 sequence is CASNPGHSSYNEQFF. In DNA, the CDR3 is TGTGCCAGTAATCCGGGACACAGCTCCTACAATGAGCAGTTCTTC.

This clone was picked up a small number of times. The V and J genes are TRBV6-2 or TRBV6-3 and TRBJ2-2, with 10 bases identical to TRBD2. Germline-derived CDR1 and CDR2 are MNHEY and SVGEGT. The J segment lost 7 bases and the V segment lost 2 bases, leaving 4 bases of the junction unmatched. The CDR3 spans 15 residues. CDR3 sequence: CASSYRGTSVGELFF. The DNA for the CDR3 is TGTGCCAGCAGTTACCGTGGGACTAGCGTCGGGGAGCTGTTTTTT.

This chain uses TRBV5-6 with TRBJ2-5; TRBD2 is a possible D gene (5 bases). The CDR3 extends over 16 amino acids. V lost 0 bases and J 5 bases, leaving 17 bases between the germline ends. Germline values: CDR1 SGHDT, CDR2 YYEEEE. The CDR3 DNA reads TGTGCCAGCAGCTTGGCCGAAAGAGGGCGAAGGGAGACCCAGTACTTC. It encodes CASSLAERGRRETQYF.

The CDR3: CASSRPGRVGNTIYF. The CDR3 bases are TGTGCCAGCAGCCGACCGGGGAGGGTTGGAAACACCATATATTTT. The rearrangement links TRBV3-1 (or the pseudogene TRBV3-2) to TRBJ1-3; D is ambiguous. CDR3 length equals 15 residues. Germline-derived CDR1 and CDR2 are LGHDT and YNNKEL (reference sequence). V lost 4 bases and J lost 3, with 13 bases in between.

The chain couples TRBV11-3 to TRBJ1-1; D perhaps matches TRBD1 (6 bases). The V end lost 7 bases, the J end lost 4 bases, and 28 bases lay between the germline ends. Germline assignment: CDR1 SGHNT and CDR2 YENEEA. The CDR3 extends over 18 amino acids. For the CDR3, the DNA is TGTGCCAGCAACCACGGTGCCGAAGGGGGGGCAGTTCGCACTGAAGCTTTCTTT. It specifies CASNHGAEGGAVRTEAFF. Together with reference TRBV11-3 and TRBJ1-1, the CDR3 gives the full variable domain: EAGVVQSPRYKIIEKKQPVAFWCNPISGHNTLYWYLQNLGQGPELLIRYENEEAVDDSQLPKDRFSAERLKGVDSTLKIQPAELGDSAVYLCASNHGAEGGAVRTEAFFGQGTRLTVV.